Listed here are 18 T cell receptor beta chains from one sample, sequenced in a study of a mutant IDH1 vaccine in newly diagnosed glioma. Produced via immunoSEQ multiplex PCR; TCRdb's table is partial and in-frame only. Here the sample spans tens of thousands of clones, 80% being singletons. Time point in this sample: week 11, during vaccination. The vaccine gave 300 ug of a 20-mer mutant IDH1 peptide subcutaneously per dose. These receptors have no known antigen. The specimen was PBMCs, collected from a glioma patient whose treatment included an IDH1 peptide vaccine. These receptors were taken from a man aged 50-59 years with glioma.

This clone has only a few counts. The CDR3 region is CAISDGSNQPQHF. CDR3 DNA: TGTGCCATCAGTGACGGTAGCAATCAGCCCCAGCATTTT. This sequence joins TRBV10-3 and TRBJ1-5; D not resolved. The CDR3 has 13 residues. With 3 bases removed from V and 0 bases from J, the gap between germline ends came to 3 bases. Looked up from germline, CDR1 is ENHRY and CDR2 is SYGVKD.

The chain combines TRBV4-3 with TRBJ1-2; D remains ambiguous. The CDR3 contains 18 residues. Germline loops: CDR1 LGHNA, CDR2 YSLEER. V lost 0 bases, J lost 2 bases, and 19 bases lay in between. The CDR3, as DNA: TGCGCCAGCAGCCAAGATTTGGGCATTGTCCCCTCAAACTATGGCTACACCTTC. Protein: CASSQDLGIVPSNYGYTF.

The V call is TRBV7-2, the J call TRBJ2-3; D ambiguous. V shed 5 bases and J shed 2 bases, with 8 bases lying between them. This CDR3 is 13 amino acids long. Germline V gene lookup returns CDR1 SGHTA and CDR2 FQGNSA. CDR3 in amino acids: CASSTRITDTQYF. CDR3 DNA sequence: TGTGCCAGCAGCACCAGGATCACAGATACGCAGTATTTT.

This clone is termed medium-sized. The CDR3 nucleotides are TGTGCCAGCAGTGAACGGACAGGGGGGAACTATGGCTACACCTTC. Protein: CASSERTGGNYGYTF. This chain joins TRBV27 and TRBJ1-2; 10 bases are a match to TRBD1. J gave up 2 bases and V 5 bases, and 5 bases lay outside the gene matches. The CDR3 consists of 15 residues. The germline V gene encodes CDR1 MNHEY and CDR2 SMNVEV (reference sequence).

J is TRBJ1-2 and V is TRBV2, with D perhaps TRBD1 (5 bases). Trimming removed 6 bases from V and 0 bases from J, with 14 bases in between. The CDR3 runs 15 residues. The germline V gene has CDR1 SNHLY and CDR2 FYNNEI. CDR3 region: CASSAGDPTNYGYTF. CDR3 bases: TGTGCCAGCAGCGCGGGGGACCCGACTAACTATGGCTACACCTTC. Together with reference TRBV2 and TRBJ1-2, the CDR3 gives the full variable domain: EPEVTQTPSHQVTQMGQEVILRCVPISNHLYFYWYRQILGQKVEFLVSFYNNEISEKSEIFDDQFSVERPDGSNFTLKIRSTKLEDSAMYFCASSAGDPTNYGYTFGSGTRLTVV.

This chain uses TRBV10-3 with TRBJ2-7, with D possibly being TRBD1 (5 bases). This CDR3 has 14 amino acids. The ends were cut back, 4 bases at V and 5 bases at J, with 15 bases in the middle. CDR1 and CDR2 from the germline V gene are ENHRY and SYGVKD. The CDR3 coding sequence is TGTGCCATCAGTGGAAGACTCGACAGAGACGAGCAGTACTTC. It encodes CAISGRLDRDEQYF.

In this sample, this clone turned up many times. The chain couples TRBV25-1 to TRBJ1-4; D gene uncertain. The V end lost 1 base, the J end lost 7 bases, and 16 bases lay between the germline ends. The CDR3 is 16 amino acids. Germline V lookup: CDR1 MGHDK, CDR2 SYGVNS. The CDR3 DNA reads as TGTGCCAGCAGTGAATTGGAAGGGTTTTCGGTTGAAAAACTGTTTTTT. This codes for CASSELEGFSVEKLFF. Combining the CDR3 with reference TRBV25-1 and TRBJ1-4 gives the whole variable domain EADIYQTPRYLVIGTGKKITLECSQTMGHDKMYWYQQDPGMELHLIHYSYGVNSTEKGDLSSESTVSRIRTEHFPLTLESARPSHTSQYLCASSELEGFSVEKLFFGSGTQLSVL.

The chain couples TRBV7-2 to TRBJ1-6; D gene uncertain. This CDR3 is 12 amino acids long. V lost 5 bases to trimming and J lost 10 bases, with 9 bases between them. The germline V gene encodes CDR1 SGHTA and CDR2 FQGNSA. The CDR3 sequence is CASSHVGSPLHF. DNA for the CDR3: TGTGCCAGCAGCCACGTGGGGTCACCCCTCCACTTT.

The rearrangement uses TRBV6-6 and TRBJ2-4; possibly TRBD1 or TRBD2 for D (5 bases each). This CDR3 contains 15 residues. Trimming shortened V by 6 bases and J by 6 bases, and 18 bases separated the two germline ends. CDR1 and CDR2 (germline): MNHNY, SVGAGI (reference sequence). The CDR3 nucleotides read TGTGCCAGCAGCCTACTCCCGGGTGGGGGAAACATTCAGTACTTC. Its protein product is CASSLLPGGGNIQYF.

The chain is built from TRBV30 and TRBJ1-2; D gene unclear. CDR1 GTSNPN and CDR2 SVGIG come from the germline V gene (reference sequence). V gave up 5 bases and J gave up 4 bases, with 17 bases separating them. The CDR3 totals 14 residues. CDR3 sequence: CAWGRRINSYGYTF. The CDR3 nucleotides read TGTGCCTGGGGGCGACGGATAAACTCCTATGGCTACACCTTC.

This clone was observed once. DNA of the CDR3: TGCGCCAGCAGCCTAGTCGAGTCTGGGGAGCTGTTTTTT. This codes for CASSLVESGELFF. V is TRBV5-1 and J is TRBJ2-2; no clear D. The CDR3 has 13 amino acids. Germline V gene sequence: CDR1 SGHRS, CDR2 YFSETQ. Trimming removed 4 bases from V and 8 bases from J, with 12 bases in between.

The chain carries TRBV5-4 and TRBJ2-1; possibly TRBD2 for D (6 bases). CDR1 and CDR2 (germline): SGHNT, YYREEE (reference sequence). The germline V and J ends were trimmed by 1 base and 8 bases, with 10 bases remaining between them. The length of the CDR3 is 13 residues. As DNA, the CDR3 is TGTGCCAGCAGCTTGCGGGGCGGGGATGAGCAGTTCTTC. It specifies CASSLRGGDEQFF. Full variable domain (missing parts from reference TRBV5-4 and TRBJ2-1): ETGVTQSPTHLIKTRGQQVTLRCSSQSGHNTVSWYQQALGQGPQFIFQYYREEENGRGNFPPRFSGLQFPNYSSELNVNALELDDSALYLCASSLRGGDEQFFGPGTRLTVL.

Only a few counts were recorded for this clone. This sequence joins TRBV5-4 and TRBJ1-1, with 8 positions matching TRBD1. Germline V CDR1 and CDR2: SGHNT, YYREEE (reference sequence). This CDR3 has 13 amino acids. The J segment lost 4 bases and the V segment lost 4 bases, leaving 3 bases of the junction unmatched. CDR3 nucleotide sequence: TGTGCCAGCAGCCCCGACAGGGGCACTGAAGCTTTCTTT. Amino acid sequence: CASSPDRGTEAFF.

This sequence joins TRBV10-3 and TRBJ1-1; D possibly corresponds to TRBD1 (6 bases). V was shortened by 0 bases and J by 2 bases, with 10 bases between the two germline ends. Germline V gene lookup returns CDR1 ENHRY and CDR2 SYGVKD. This CDR3 is 15 amino acids long. In DNA, the CDR3 is TGTGCCATCAGTGAGTCCCAGACAGGTAACACTGAAGCTTTCTTT. Protein product: CAISESQTGNTEAFF.

Written as DNA, the CDR3 is TGTGCCAGCAGTCGAGTCCCGGCGAATAACTATGGCTACACCTTC. Translated, it gives CASSRVPANNYGYTF. This rearrangement joins TRBV2 to TRBJ1-2, with D unclear. V was pared by 5 bases and J by 1 base, with 14 bases between. The CDR3 has 15 residues. The V gene's germline CDR1 is SNHLY and CDR2 FYNNEI.

This clone was seen more than once but under ten times. The chain uses TRBV11-2 and TRBJ2-4; the match to TRBD1 covers 12 bases. Trimming took 4 bases from V and 1 from J; bases not matched to a gene: 8. This CDR3 is 18 amino acids long. The germline gives CDR1 SGHAT, CDR2 FQNNGV. The DNA of the CDR3 is TGTGCCAGCAGCTCCTCGGGACAGGGGGCGCTTGCCAAAAACATTCAGTACTTC. It codes for CASSSSGQGALAKNIQYF.

This clone was seen a handful of times. The V gene is TRBV5-4, the J gene TRBJ2-3; D ambiguous. The CDR3 spans 15 residues. Trimming pared 1 base from V and 2 bases from J, leaving 11 bases between. Germline CDR1 SGHNT, CDR2 YYREEE (reference sequence). The chain's CDR3 is CASSLNLDTTDTQYF. The CDR3 nucleotides read TGTGCCAGCAGCTTGAATCTAGATACCACAGATACGCAGTATTTT.

By proportion, this clone is medium-sized (0.01 to 0.1%). The rearrangement joins TRBV6-1 to TRBJ1-5; the match to TRBD1 covers 11 bases. Trimming cost V 1 base and J 7 bases; bases outside gene matches: 6. The length of the CDR3 is 16 residues. Germline CDR1 and CDR2: MNHNS and SASEGT. The CDR3 region has the DNA TGTGCCAGCAGTGAAGAGTTGGGACAGGGGGGCCAGCCCCAGCATTTT. It translates to CASSEELGQGGQPQHF.